One sample yielded the 20 T cell receptor beta chains listed below, sequenced in a study of T-cell memory formation after mild COVID-19. TCRdb re-derived calls from the 5' RACE reads in MiXCR, one entry per CDR3 protein. The sample records fewer than 250,000 distinct CDR3 sequences, over 15% being singletons. The specimen sequenced was PBMCs or a T cell subset sorted from them (not recorded which). The origin of the receptors is an adult woman who had mild COVID-19 (a few samples of this study predate the infection). Cell type and time point are not known.

The chain carries TRBV4-1 and TRBJ1-2, with 9 bases lining up with TRBD1. V was clipped by 4 bases and J by 8 bases; unmatched bases: 8. The CDR3 sequence is 14 residues long. CDR1 and CDR2 from the germline V gene are MGHRA and YSYEKL. The chain's CDR3 is CASSLQTGGRGYTF. CDR3 sequence (DNA): TGCGCCAGCAGCCTACAGACAGGGGGTCGGGGCTACACCTTC.

This CDR3 is CASRDRGQRDTEAFF. The DNA of the CDR3 is TGTGCCAGCAGGGACAGGGGGCAGAGGGACACTGAAGCTTTCTTT. The V call is TRBV7-8, the J call TRBJ1-1; 11 nucleotides line up with TRBD1. Trimming took 6 bases from V and 3 from J; bases not matched to a gene: 6. Germline CDR1 is SGHVS and CDR2 is FQNEAQ. The CDR3 consists of 15 residues. Based on the CDR3 plus reference TRBV7-8 and TRBJ1-1, the full variable domain is GAGVSQSPRYKVAKRGQDVALRCDPISGHVSLFWYQQALGQGPEFLTYFQNEAQLDKSGLPSDRFFAERPEGSVSTLKIQRTQQEDSAVYLCASRDRGQRDTEAFFGQGTRLTVV.

This clonotype appeared many times. The V and J genes are TRBV7-8 and TRBJ2-3; D possibly corresponds to TRBD2 (5 bases). The germline V and J ends were trimmed by 5 bases and 5 bases, with 14 bases remaining between them. The CDR3 is made up of 14 amino acids. CDR1 SGHVS and CDR2 FQNEAQ come from the germline V gene. The CDR3 protein is CASSPLVGEDTQYF. The CDR3 DNA reads TGTGCCAGCAGCCCCCTGGTGGGAGAAGATACGCAGTATTTT.

The gene calls are TRBV20-1 and TRBJ2-7; 10 nucleotides agree with TRBD1. Trimming at V came to 5 bases and at J to 3 bases, leaving 1 base not matched to a gene. This CDR3 region has 12 residues. Germline CDR1 and CDR2: DFQATT and SNEGSKA (reference sequence). The CDR3 sequence: CSAGQGDYEQYF. The CDR3 DNA is TGCAGTGCTGGACAGGGGGACTACGAGCAGTACTTC.

The chain couples TRBV7-3 to TRBJ2-7; 9 bases match TRBD1. Germline loops: CDR1 SGHTA, CDR2 FQGTGA. This CDR3 region has 13 residues. With 5 bases clipped from V and 6 bases from J, the junction kept 5 bases outside the gene matches. The DNA for the CDR3 is TGTGCCAGCAGCCCGGAGACAGGGGGCGAGCAGTACTTC. Its translation: CASSPETGGEQYF. Using reference TRBV7-3 and TRBJ2-7 for the parts outside the CDR3, the full variable domain is GAGVSQTPSNKVTEKGKYVELRCDPISGHTALYWYRQSLGQGPEFLIYFQGTGAADDSGLPNDRFFAVRPEGSVSTLKIQRTERGDSAVYLCASSPETGGEQYFGPGTRLTVT.

This clonotype was observed a handful of times. The rearrangement joins TRBV18 to TRBJ2-7; 13 bases align to TRBD2. The trim removed 0 bases at V and 2 bases at J, leaving 1 base unmatched. Germline CDR1 reads KGHSH; CDR2 reads LQKENI. This CDR3 region has 16 residues. CDR3 loop: CASSPPGTSGTYEQYF. The CDR3 DNA follows: TGTGCCAGCTCACCACCAGGGACTAGCGGGACCTACGAGCAGTACTTC.

Ten or more counts support this clonotype. Mismatch with germline at one junction end may stem from a read error. This chain connects TRBV24-1 to TRBJ2-3, with a tentative D call TRBD2 (7 bases). The CDR3 has 15 residues. Germline V gene sequence: CDR1 KGHDR, CDR2 SFDVKD. CDR3 coding DNA: TGTGCCATCAGTGAGGGGGGGCAAGGCACAGATACGCAGTATTTT. Protein sequence: CAISEGGQGTDTQYF.

The chain couples TRBV15 to TRBJ2-1; possibly TRBD2 for D (6 bases). This CDR3 has 15 residues. CDR1 is LNHNV and CDR2 is YYDKDF in the germline V gene (reference sequence). Trimming pared 3 bases from V and 2 bases from J, leaving 11 bases between. In DNA, the CDR3 is TGTGCCACCAGCAGTCCCAGACTAGCCTACAATGAGCAGTTCTTC. Translating gives CATSSPRLAYNEQFF.

The rearrangement uses TRBV20-1 and TRBJ1-2, with 8 bases identical to TRBD1. The CDR3 runs 13 residues. J gave up 4 bases and V 5 bases, and 6 bases lay outside the gene matches. The germline CDR1 and CDR2 sequences are DFQATT and SNEGSKA (reference sequence). DNA of the CDR3: TGCAGTGCTCTGCCCGGGACAGGCTATGGCTACACCTTC. Its translation is CSALPGTGYGYTF.

The rearrangement joins TRBV7-3 to TRBJ2-2; D not certain. V lost 1 base and J 7 bases, leaving 7 bases between the germline ends. Germline-derived CDR1 and CDR2 are SGHTA and FQGTGA. The CDR3 totals 13 residues. In nucleotides, the CDR3 is TGTGCCAGCAGCTTAATTTCGAACGGGGAGCTGTTTTTT. As protein: CASSLISNGELFF.

This clonotype came up many times. This chain uses TRBV4-2 with TRBJ1-1; D is ambiguous. This CDR3 contains 16 residues. Germline values: CDR1 LGHNA, CDR2 YNFKEQ. V was cut by 0 bases and J by 2 bases, with 13 bases left in between. CDR3 bases: TGTGCCAGCAGCCAAGATTCTACCGCGATCAACACTGAAGCTTTCTTT. Its translation is CASSQDSTAINTEAFF.

The CDR3 reads CASRPGQTYEQYF. CDR3 sequence (DNA): TGTGCCAGCAGGCCGGGACAGACCTACGAGCAGTACTTC. This chain links TRBV6-2 or TRBV6-3 with TRBJ2-7; 7 bases fit TRBD1. The CDR3 runs 13 residues. Trimming cost V 6 bases and J 2 bases; bases outside gene matches: 4. Germline CDR1 MNHEY, CDR2 SVGEGT.

The chain is built from TRBV12-3 or TRBV12-4 and TRBJ2-3, with D possibly being TRBD1 or TRBD2 (5 bases each). The CDR3 covers 16 residues. Trimming removed 6 bases from V and 2 bases from J, with 18 bases in between. CDR3 sequence: CASRQGTSPSTDTQYF. CDR3 in DNA: TGTGCCAGCAGACAAGGGACCTCCCCGTCCACAGATACGCAGTATTTT.

This clonotype was seen more than once but under ten times. CDR3 sequence (DNA): TGTGCCAGCAGCTTAAGGACAGCCAAAAACATTCAGTACTTC. Residues: CASSLRTAKNIQYF. J is TRBJ2-4 and V is TRBV5-6; D gene uncertain. Germline V gives CDR1 SGHDT, CDR2 YYEEEE. The CDR3 loop spans 14 amino acids. Trimming took 2 bases from V and 0 from J, leaving 6 bases between them.

The chain recombines TRBV6-1 with TRBJ1-5; D call uncertain. There are 14 residues in the CDR3. Trimming left V 3 bases short and J 3 bases short, with 9 bases between. Germline lookup yields CDR1 MNHNS and CDR2 SASEGT. Written as DNA, the CDR3 is TGTGCCAGCAGTGAGAGTACAGTCAATCAGCCCCAGCATTTT. It translates to CASSESTVNQPQHF.

This clonotype was seen more than once but under ten times. The J gene is TRBJ2-7, the V gene TRBV27, with unresolved D. This CDR3 spans 15 amino acids. Trimming took off 5 bases at V and 5 bases at J, with 19 bases between the two ends. Germline CDR1 reads MNHEY; CDR2 reads SMNVEV (reference sequence). CDR3 in DNA: TGTGCCAGCAGTCCACCGCGCCCGACTGGCAACGAGCAGTACTTC. Its translation is CASSPPRPTGNEQYF.

This clonotype turned up a few times. The chain carries TRBV6-1 and TRBJ2-1; D could derive from TRBD1 or TRBD2 (6 bases each). Trimming cost V 6 bases and J 5 bases, with 26 bases left between them. CDR3 length: 18 residues. CDR1 is MNHNS and CDR2 is SASEGT in the germline V gene. In nucleotides, the CDR3 is TGTGCCAGCAGCACCGCTAAGCGAGGGGGGCTACGGCACAATGAGCAGTTCTTC. The encoded protein is CASSTAKRGGLRHNEQFF.

This sequence joins TRBV7-2 and TRBJ2-1; TRBD2 matches 9 bases. The CDR3 has 18 amino acids. J lost 5 bases, V lost 4 bases, and 15 bases had no gene match. Germline V gene lookup returns CDR1 SGHTA and CDR2 FQGNSA. The DNA for the CDR3 is TGTGCCAGCAGCTCCCTTCCGAAGACTAGCGGAATCCACAATGAGCAGTTCTTC. Protein: CASSSLPKTSGIHNEQFF.

This chain links TRBV12-3 or TRBV12-4 with TRBJ2-2; no definite D call. This CDR3 has 12 amino acids. Trimming removed 5 bases from V and 9 bases from J, with 10 bases in between. The CDR3 nucleotides read TGTGCCAGCAGTGACCCGGACCGGGAGCTGTTTTTT. It codes for CASSDPDRELFF.

This clonotype was picked up a small number of times. This chain joins TRBV24-1 and TRBJ1-5, with 7 bases matching TRBD1. The trim removed 11 bases at V and 5 bases at J, leaving 5 bases unmatched. From germline, CDR1 is KGHDR and CDR2 SFDVKD. This CDR3 has 12 amino acids. The CDR3 DNA is TGTGCCATCGACAGGGTTCATCAGCCCCAGCATTTT. Protein: CAIDRVHQPQHF.